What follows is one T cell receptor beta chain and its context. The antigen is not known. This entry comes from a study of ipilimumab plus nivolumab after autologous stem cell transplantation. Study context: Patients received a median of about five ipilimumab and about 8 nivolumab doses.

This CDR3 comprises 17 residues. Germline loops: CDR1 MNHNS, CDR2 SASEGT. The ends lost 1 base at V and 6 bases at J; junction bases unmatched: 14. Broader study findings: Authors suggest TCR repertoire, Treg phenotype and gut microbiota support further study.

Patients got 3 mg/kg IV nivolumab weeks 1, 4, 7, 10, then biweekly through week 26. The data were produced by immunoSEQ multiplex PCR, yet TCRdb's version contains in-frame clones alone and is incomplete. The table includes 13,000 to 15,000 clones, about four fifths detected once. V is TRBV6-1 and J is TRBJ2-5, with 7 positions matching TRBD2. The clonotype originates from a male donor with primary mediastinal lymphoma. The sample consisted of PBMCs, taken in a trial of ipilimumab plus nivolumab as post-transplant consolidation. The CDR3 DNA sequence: TGTGCCAGCAGTGAAGAAGGTGAGGGGAGACTAGCAAAGACCCAGTACTTC. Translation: CASSEEGEGRLAKTQYF.